The 9 T cell receptor beta chains listed next were all sequenced from one sample in a study of T cells in Graves' hyperthyroidism and ophthalmopathy. Amplification yielded TCR beta CDR3 regions, with RNA transcripts as the source. Initially, a first-round RT-PCR of the TCR CDR3 employed the HTBI primer set. From the multiplex PCR reads, TCRdb called clonotypes with MiXCR, one entry per CDR3 protein. The table shows approximately 700,000 distinct CDR3 sequences, with 16% occurring only once. Material: blood. The receptors shown here come from a man younger than 30 with Graves' hyperthyroidism.

CDR3 in DNA: TGTGCCAGCAGCTTAATTTTGGGGGGAAGTGAGCAGTTCTTC. This sequence encodes CASSLILGGSEQFF. The chain combines TRBV7-2 with TRBJ2-1, with a weak D call TRBD2 (6 bases). V was clipped by 2 bases and J by 9 bases, with 14 bases between them. This CDR3 has 14 amino acids. The germline CDR1 and CDR2 sequences are SGHTA and FQGNSA.

The chain couples TRBV18 to TRBJ2-7; 10 bases line up with TRBD1. Germline CDR1 reads KGHSH; CDR2 reads LQKENI. The CDR3 consists of 16 residues. J lost 3 bases, V lost 1 base, and 6 bases had no gene match. The CDR3 loop is CASSPLGTGDLYEQYF. The CDR3 DNA reads TGTGCCAGCTCACCACTTGGGACAGGGGACCTCTACGAGCAGTACTTC.

This clonotype was seen repeatedly, ten times or more. This sequence joins TRBV20-1 and TRBJ1-1, with 8 nucleotides matching TRBD1. Germline CDR1 DFQATT, CDR2 SNEGSKA (reference sequence). The CDR3 contains 13 residues. V lost 6 bases to trimming and J lost 0 bases; unmatched junction nucleotides: 3. The DNA for the CDR3 is TGCAGTGCAACGACAGGGGTGAACACTGAAGCTTTCTTT. This sequence encodes CSATTGVNTEAFF.

This clonotype was seen ten or more times. The V gene is TRBV18, the J gene TRBJ2-7, with 9 bases matching TRBD2. The V gene end was trimmed by 3 bases and the J gene end by 7 bases; junction bases not matched to a gene: 10. From germline, CDR1 is KGHSH and CDR2 LQKENI. This CDR3 contains 15 residues. The CDR3 region has the DNA TGTGCCAGCTCACCGGTTAGCGGGAGATTATTGGAGCAGTACTTC. Amino acids: CASSPVSGRLLEQYF.

The CDR3 nucleotides are TGCAGCGTTACTCCGGGAGCTGGGGCCAACGTCCTGACTTTC. This encodes CSVTPGAGANVLTF. The rearrangement uses TRBV29-1 and TRBJ2-6; TRBD2 is a possible D gene (6 bases). Germline CDR1 and CDR2: SQVTM and ANQGSEA. The ends were cut back, 5 bases at V and 2 bases at J, with 10 bases in the middle. The CDR3 is 14 residues long.

The sample holds one count of this clonotype. V is TRBV10-2 and J is TRBJ1-1; D gene uncertain. V was trimmed by 4 bases and J by 6 bases, leaving 12 bases between them. CDR1 and CDR2 from the germline V gene are WSHSY and SAAADI. The CDR3 sequence is 13 residues long. In nucleotides, the CDR3 is TGCGCCAGCAGTGGTCGGCTTAACGCTGAAGCTTTCTTT. Encoded protein: CASSGRLNAEAFF.

This clonotype was observed at least ten times. This rearrangement joins TRBV6-1 to TRBJ2-7; 8 positions agree with TRBD2. Germline V gene sequence: CDR1 MNHNS, CDR2 SASEGT. The ends lost 7 bases at V and 0 bases at J; junction bases unmatched: 5. The length of the CDR3 is 14 residues. The CDR3 nucleotides read TGTGCCAGCAACCCAGCGGGAGACTCCTACGAGCAGTACTTC. Translation gives CASNPAGDSYEQYF.

The sample holds many counts of this clonotype. DNA of the CDR3: TGTGCCAGCACGTCACGGGCGGGAGGTACCCATGAGCAGTTCTTC. As protein: CASTSRAGGTHEQFF. This sequence joins TRBV18 and TRBJ2-1; 8 bases match TRBD2. Germline V lookup: CDR1 KGHSH, CDR2 LQKENI. After removal of 8 bases from V and 8 bases from J, the junction contained 14 bases not matched to a gene. CDR3 size: 15 residues.

This clonotype occurred a few times. The chain uses TRBV4-3 and TRBJ1-2; D is unclear. V was clipped by 1 base and J by 8 bases, with 23 bases between them. Germline assignment: CDR1 LGHNA and CDR2 YSLEER. The CDR3 consists of 17 residues. The CDR3 protein is CASSQVLISGVLRGYTF. The CDR3 DNA reads as TGCGCCAGCAGCCAAGTTCTGATCTCCGGGGTGTTGAGAGGCTACACCTTC.